A single T cell receptor beta chain is shown here with its context. Its antigen remains unidentified. The sample is drawn from a study of PD-1 blockade in classical Hodgkin lymphoma. Findings and limits, study-wide: Complete responders had baseline diversity similar to newly diagnosed patients. A reduction in baseline TCR diversity was reportedly seen in newly diagnosed patients relative to healthy donors.

The patients all showed relapse after autologous stem cell transplantation, while their brentuximab vedotin exposure varied. The table came from immunoSEQ multiplex PCR; TCRdb's copy has only in-frame clones and leaves some out. The table has approximately 99,000 clones, roughly four fifths seen once. CDR1 is LNHDA and CDR2 is SQIVND in the germline V gene (reference sequence). V was clipped by 6 bases and J by 6 bases, with 14 bases between them. CDR3 length equals 13 residues. This chain links TRBV19 with TRBJ1-2; a possible D gene is TRBD1 (5 bases). The sample consisted of peripheral blood mononuclear cells (PBMCs), taken before the second cycle of nivolumab. This TCR was sampled from a human donor with classical Hodgkin lymphoma. CDR3 coding DNA: TGTGCCAGTAGCCCCCGGGGAGGGGATGGCTACACCTTC. This codes for CASSPRGGDGYTF.